The present TCR beta chain was sequenced within a study of T cells in women clearing cervical HPV infection. Study at large: Cases were women with histologically confirmed HPV16-related CIN3 or worse, including a couple of invasive cancers. Blood came at first lesion visit for cases, post-clearance for controls.

Sequenced by immunoSEQ multiplex PCR; TCRdb stores in-frame clones only, minus some. The table lists approximately 35,000 clones. The CDR3 covers 17 residues. Losses at the gene ends were 5 bases for V and 3 bases for J; bases not matched to a gene: 9. Germline loops: CDR1 SGHVS, CDR2 FQNEAQ. Cervical HPV DNA detected by MY09/MY11 PCR, typed by dot-blot. Study-wide points: TRBV6-7 abundance was lower in cases than controls (approximately 0.11% versus 0.16%).

On this clone: The antigen is unknown. The read terminates 3 residues before the CDR3 end, so the remaining end is supplied by the germline J gene.

The sequencing input was blood buffy coat. This sequence was found in a woman between 18 and 75 years old with a cervical HPV16 infection that either progressed to CIN3+ or cleared (not recorded which). This chain joins TRBV7-8 and TRBJ2-3, with 12 bases identical to TRBD2. This CDR3 reads CASSNLAGGESTDTQYF. CDR3 bases read: TGTGCCAGCAGCAACCTAGCGGGGGGGGAAAGTACAGATACG.